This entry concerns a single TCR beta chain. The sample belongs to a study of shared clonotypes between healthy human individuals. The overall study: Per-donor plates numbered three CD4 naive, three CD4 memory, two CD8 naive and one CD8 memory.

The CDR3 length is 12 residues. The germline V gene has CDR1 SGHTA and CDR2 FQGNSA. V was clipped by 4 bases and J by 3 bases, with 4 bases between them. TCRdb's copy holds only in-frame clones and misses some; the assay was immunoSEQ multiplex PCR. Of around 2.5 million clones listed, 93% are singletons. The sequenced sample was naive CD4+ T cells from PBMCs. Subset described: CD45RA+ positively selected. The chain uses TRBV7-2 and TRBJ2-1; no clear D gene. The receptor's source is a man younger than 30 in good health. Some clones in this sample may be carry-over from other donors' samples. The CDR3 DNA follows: TGTGCCAGCAGCTACCTCTACAATGAGCAGTTCTTC. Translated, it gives CASSYLYNEQFF.